The table lists the clone carrying this TCR beta chain with a few counts. The antigen remains undetermined. Selected positively for CCR7 and CD45RO-negative, naive CD8 cells excluded terminally differentiated effector memory CD45RA+ cells. This record belongs to a study of shared clonotypes between healthy human individuals. Study-level findings and limits: Relative to clonotypes present in all four donors, those not shared had lower generation probabilities.

The CDR3 has 15 amino acids. The germline V and J ends were trimmed by 10 bases and 1 base, with 19 bases remaining between them. Germline lookup yields CDR1 ENHRY and CDR2 SYGVKD. Generated by immunoSEQ multiplex PCR, the TCRdb table keeps only in-frame clones and is missing some. This table holds about 2.1 million clones, 85% to 95% found once. Sequenced sample: naive CD8+ T cells from PBMCs. This clonotype originated in a man aged 18-30 years in good health. Some clones in this sample may be carry-over from other donors' samples. The V and J genes are TRBV10-3 and TRBJ1-1; TRBD1 is a possible D gene (5 bases). The CDR3, as DNA: TGTGCCACCAGAGGCATGGGGCGAAGGAACACTGAAGCTTTCTTT. Translating it yields CATRGMGRRNTEAFF.